This T cell receptor beta chain was documented in a study of blood T cell repertoires in COVID-19. The sample holds a few counts of this clone. The protocol was immunoSEQ multiplex PCR, while the TCRdb copy is restricted to in-frame clones and leaves out a portion. The data show 250,000 or so clones, with more than 85% seen just once and under 9% held by the top ten. This sequence originates from a woman in her sixties or seventies with active or convalescent COVID-19. Sequencing input: peripheral blood.

The CDR3 loop reads CASSPGTGPTDTQYF. In DNA form, the CDR3 reads TGTGCCAGCAGCCCCGGGACAGGGCCCACAGATACGCAGTATTTT. This chain joins TRBV11-3 and TRBJ2-3; 9 bases are a match to TRBD1. From germline, CDR1 is SGHNT and CDR2 YENEEA. The CDR3 runs 15 residues. V lost 5 bases to trimming and J lost 2 bases; unmatched junction nucleotides: 5.